The rows below give T cell receptor beta chains drawn from one sample of a study of cytomegalovirus exposure and HLA in healthy donors. Libraries were prepared by immunoSEQ multiplex PCR; TCRdb keeps only in-frame clonotypes and omits some of them. The sample contains 100,000 or so clones, less than 80% of which appear only once. Sequences were obtained from PBMCs. The receptors shown here come from a man aged 35 to 55 in good health and CMV-seronegative. Each CDR3 is given with its conserved first and last residue. Each record gives: clone size, J gene, V gene, D gene, CDR3 protein, CDR3 DNA. The D gene is left open where the match is weak. A clone size is listed for some rows: how often the clone was seen (once, few, many), or a class if it is expanded.

-	TRBJ2-3	TRBV4-3	-	CASSQDWGGTDTQYF	TGCGCCAGCAGCCAAGATTGGGGGGGCACAGATACGCAGTATTTT
-	TRBJ1-6	TRBV5-4	-	CASSLPGGNYNSPLHF	TGTGCCAGCAGCCTACCAGGCGGGAACTATAATTCACCCCTCCACTTT
-	TRBJ1-2	TRBV6-5	TRBD1	CASSPHRDRSGYTF	TGTGCCAGCAGTCCGCACCGGGACAGGAGTGGCTACACCTTC
few	TRBJ1-1	TRBV28	-	CASRSFGLGEAFF	TGTGCCAGCAGGTCATTTGGGCTGGGTGAAGCTTTCTTT
-	TRBJ2-3	TRBV7-3	-	CASSLTRRIAQGDTQYF	TGTGCCAGCAGCTTAACGCGCAGGATAGCCCAGGGAGATACGCAGTATTTT
few	TRBJ1-1	TRBV21-1	-	CASSPGQGARRNTEAFF	TGTGCCAGCAGCCCGGGACAGGGGGCGCGGAGGAACACTGAAGCTTTCTTT
-	TRBJ1-6	TRBV5-4	TRBD1	CASGLRDSYNSPLHF	TGTGCCAGCGGACTCCGGGACAGTTATAATTCACCCCTCCACTTT
-	TRBJ1-2	TRBV7-9	TRBD1	CASSLGGRGNYGYTF	TGTGCCAGCAGCTTAGGGGGCAGGGGGAACTATGGCTACACCTTC
-	TRBJ2-7	TRBV19	TRBD1	CASTTGGNYEQYF	TGTGCCAGTACGACAGGGGGAAACTACGAGCAGTACTTC
-	TRBJ1-5	TRBV11-3	-	CASSLDQMDTISNQPQHF	TGTGCCAGCAGCTTAGATCAAATGGATACTATTAGCAATCAGCCCCAGCATTTT
-	TRBJ1-2	TRBV19	-	CASSNRDGVNGYTF	TGTGCCAGTAGTAACAGGGATGGTGTGAATGGCTACACCTTC
-	TRBJ1-5	TRBV5-1	-	CASSSGSDQPQHF	TGCGCCAGCAGCTCAGGGTCGGATCAGCCCCAGCATTTT
-	TRBJ1-1	TRBV9	-	CASSEGGTEAFF	TGTGCCAGCAGTGAGGGAGGGACTGAAGCTTTCTTT
few	TRBJ1-5	TRBV6-5	-	CASSLPSNQPQHF	TGTGCCAGCAGCCTCCCGAGCAATCAGCCCCAGCATTTT
-	TRBJ1-1	TRBV18	-	CASSPEGRPEKAFF	TGTGCCAGCTCACCTGAGGGGAGGCCCGAGAAAGCTTTCTTT
-	TRBJ2-3	TRBV30	-	CAWRTVGSDTQYF	TGTGCCTGGAGGACAGTGGGCTCGGATACGCAGTATTTT
-	TRBJ1-2	TRBV6-1	TRBD1	CAGGQGYYGYTF	TGTGCCGGGGGACAGGGCTACTATGGCTACACCTTC
-	TRBJ2-2	TRBV5-1	TRBD1	CASSQDRGSFTGELFF	TGCGCCAGCAGCCAAGACAGGGGCTCGTTCACCGGGGAGCTGTTTTTT
few	TRBJ2-2	TRBV5-1	-	CASSPPDTTGELFF	TGCGCCAGCAGCCCCCCGGACACTACCGGGGAGCTGTTTTTT
few	TRBJ2-5	TRBV30	TRBD2	CAWRGRAETQYF	TGTGCCTGGAGGGGGAGGGCCGAGACCCAGTACTTC
-	TRBJ2-2	TRBV6-1	TRBD2	CASRGGFGTGELFF	TGTGCCAGCAGGGGGGGGTTCGGCACCGGGGAGCTGTTTTTT
-	TRBJ2-3	TRBV9	-	CASSGGTDTQYF	TGTGCCAGCAGCGGCGGAACAGATACGCAGTATTTT
-	TRBJ2-5	TRBV7-9	TRBD2	CASSLASGGANGETQYF	TGTGCCAGCAGTTTGGCTAGCGGGGGGGCCAATGGGGAGACCCAGTACTTC
-	TRBJ1-4	TRBV9	-	CASSRGSTNEKLFF	TGTGCCAGCAGCCGAGGGTCAACTAATGAAAAACTGTTTTTT
once	TRBJ2-7	TRBV7-9	TRBD2	CASSLDRLAGTYEQYF	TGTGCCAGCAGCTTAGACCGACTAGCGGGGACCTACGAGCAGTACTTC
-	TRBJ2-2	TRBV10-3	TRBD1	CAISSGTGGTGELFF	TGTGCCATCAGCTCCGGGACAGGGGGCACCGGGGAGCTGTTTTTT
-	TRBJ2-7	TRBV19	-	CASSLGADGLYEQYF	TGTGCCAGCAGCCTGGGCGCAGACGGCCTCTACGAGCAGTACTTC
-	TRBJ1-1	TRBV6-1	TRBD1	CASSSRTGNTEAFF	TGTGCCAGCAGTTCACGGACAGGCAACACTGAAGCTTTCTTT
-	TRBJ1-1	TRBV4-1	TRBD1	CASSEGQGRVTEAFF	TGCGCCAGCAGCGAAGGACAGGGAAGGGTTACTGAAGCTTTCTTT
once	TRBJ2-3	TRBV7-9	TRBD1	CASSSRQGIATDTQYF	TGTGCCAGCAGCTCAAGACAGGGAATAGCCACAGATACGCAGTATTTT
-	TRBJ2-7	TRBV6-4	TRBD2	CASSPSGLAGGEQYF	TGTGCCAGCAGCCCCTCGGGACTAGCGGGGGGAGAGCAGTACTTC
-	TRBJ1-2	TRBV5-4	TRBD1	CASSSPGQGSSGYTF	TGTGCCAGCAGCTCGCCGGGACAGGGGTCGTCTGGCTACACCTTC
-	TRBJ1-3	TRBV6-6	-	CASSYSRVYNTIYF	TGTGCCAGCAGTTACTCGCGCGTGTATAACACCATATATTTT
few	TRBJ1-2	TRBV7-2	TRBD1	CASSSPGQGFNGYTF	TGTGCCAGCAGCTCTCCGGGACAGGGGTTTAATGGCTACACCTTC
-	TRBJ1-2	TRBV5-1	TRBD1	CASSLAGTGDGGYTF	TGCGCCAGCAGCTTGGCCGGGACAGGAGATGGTGGCTACACCTTC
few	TRBJ1-4	TRBV7-9	-	CASDPGGGEKLFF	TGTGCCAGCGACCCAGGAGGAGGCGAAAAACTGTTTTTT
few	TRBJ2-1	TRBV28	TRBD1	CASSPVQGDNEQFF	TGTGCCAGCAGTCCCGTCCAGGGGGACAATGAGCAGTTCTTC
-	TRBJ2-1	TRBV6-5	-	CASSFSGYYNEQFF	TGTGCCAGCAGTTTCAGCGGGTACTACAATGAGCAGTTCTTC
-	TRBJ1-1	TRBV11-3	-	CASSLGTGAEAFF	TGTGCCAGCAGCTTAGGGACGGGGGCTGAAGCTTTCTTT
-	TRBJ2-2	TRBV4-3	-	CASSQEGGGTGELFF	TGCGCCAGCAGCCAAGAGGGGGGTGGGACCGGGGAGCTGTTTTTT
-	TRBJ1-2	TRBV5-5	TRBD1	CASSNNHGQGPLNYGYTF	TGTGCCAGCAGCAACAACCACGGACAGGGCCCCTTGAACTATGGCTACACCTTC
once	TRBJ1-5	TRBV6-6	TRBD1	CASSLGGQRNQPQHF	TGTGCCAGCAGTTTGGGGGGACAGCGCAATCAGCCCCAGCATTTT
-	TRBJ2-5	TRBV7-8	TRBD2	CASSLAAGGTQETQYF	TGTGCCAGCAGCTTAGCAGCGGGGGGGACCCAAGAGACCCAGTACTTC
-	TRBJ1-4	TRBV28	TRBD1	CASSGPGQGREKLFF	TGTGCCAGCAGTGGCCCGGGACAGGGAAGGGAAAAACTGTTTTTT